These T cell receptor beta chains were read from a single sample in a study of control samples from healthy donors and cancer patients. Assay used: immunoSEQ multiplex PCR; TCRdb lists only in-frame clones, some missing. The profile shows roughly 130,000 clones, approximately 90% of them singletons. The sequenced sample consisted of blood. The receptor source for this set is a young man in good health. CDR3s include the opening cysteine and the closing phenylalanine or tryptophan. Fields, in order: CDR3 length, D gene, J gene, V gene, clone size, CDR3 protein, CDR3 DNA. The D gene is left open where the match is weak. Expanded clones are given a class, and other clones once, few, many or no size at all.

16 | - | TRBJ1-6 | TRBV6-5 | many | CASSYAGVGYNSPLHF | TGTGCCAGCAGTTACGCGGGGGTCGGGTATAATTCACCCCTCCACTTT
15 | - | TRBJ1-2 | TRBV6-5 | - | CASRVSVDSFYGYTF | TGTGCCAGCAGGGTTTCGGTTGACAGCTTCTATGGCTACACCTTC
11 | - | TRBJ2-1 | TRBV3-1/TRBV3-2 | - | CASSQVGEQFF | TGTGCCAGCAGCCAAGTAGGTGAGCAGTTCTTC
11 | - | TRBJ2-5 | TRBV27 | - | CASRTQETQYF | TGTGCCAGCAGGACTCAAGAGACCCAGTACTTC
13 | - | TRBJ2-7 | TRBV4-1 | - | CASSQVGRYEQYF | TGCGCCAGCAGCCAGGTAGGCCGTTACGAGCAGTACTTC
15 | - | TRBJ1-5 | TRBV6-5 | - | CASSYRGGLGEPQHF | TGTGCCAGCAGTTACCGTGGCGGTCTCGGGGAGCCCCAGCATTTT
16 | - | TRBJ2-3 | TRBV24-1 | - | CATSDPADSKSDTQYF | TGTGCCACCAGTGATCCGGCGGACAGCAAGTCAGATACGCAGTATTTT
17 | - | TRBJ1-5 | TRBV10-2 | - | CASRSGPEKISNQPQHF | TGCGCCAGCAGGTCCGGGCCTGAAAAAATCAGCAATCAGCCCCAGCATTTT
14 | TRBD1 | TRBJ2-7 | TRBV18 | few | CASSRGQGVDEQYF | TGTGCCAGCTCACGGGGACAGGGGGTAGACGAGCAGTACTTC
13 | - | TRBJ2-1 | TRBV5-1 | - | CASSLDRDYEQFF | TGCGCCAGCAGCTTGGACAGGGACTATGAGCAGTTCTTC
14 | TRBD1 | TRBJ2-5 | TRBV10-2 | - | CASSQGQRWETQYF | TGCGCCAGCAGTCAGGGACAGCGCTGGGAGACCCAGTACTTC
14 | - | TRBJ1-1 | TRBV15 | - | CATSRDRFGTEAFF | TGTGCCACCAGCAGAGATCGCTTTGGGACAGAAGCTTTCTTT
15 | - | TRBJ2-2 | TRBV5-1 | - | CASGRQEGVTGELFF | TGCGCCAGCGGGAGACAGGAGGGGGTCACCGGGGAGCTGTTTTTT
15 | TRBD1 | TRBJ1-1 | TRBV5-8 | - | CASSFDGQGDTEAFF | TGTGCCAGCAGCTTTGACGGACAGGGGGACACTGAAGCTTTCTTT
15 | TRBD1 | TRBJ1-2 | TRBV4-1 | - | CASSQAGTGLSGYTF | TGCGCCAGCAGCCAAGCCGGGACAGGGCTCTCTGGCTACACCTTC
16 | - | TRBJ1-4 | TRBV4-2 | - | CASSQDWGVGDEKLFF | TGTGCCAGCAGCCAAGACTGGGGGGTGGGGGATGAAAAACTGTTTTTT
17 | TRBD2 | TRBJ2-1 | TRBV7-2 | - | CASSLPGGAARYNEQFF | TGTGCCAGCAGCTTGCCGGGGGGGGCCGCTCGTTACAATGAGCAGTTCTTC
17 | - | TRBJ1-5 | TRBV21-1 | - | CASPKEVGRGGNQPQHF | TGTGCCAGCCCCAAGGAGGTGGGCCGGGGAGGCAATCAGCCCCAGCATTTT
15 | TRBD1 | TRBJ2-5 | TRBV6-5 | - | CASRSPGQGQETQYF | TGTGCCAGCAGATCACCGGGACAGGGGCAGGAGACCCAGTACTTC
15 | - | TRBJ1-5 | TRBV30 | - | CAWSPPGTTDQPQHF | TGTGCCTGGAGTCCACCCGGGACAACGGATCAGCCCCAGCATTTT
16 | - | TRBJ2-3 | TRBV11-3 | once | CASSSAGSPTPDTQYF | TGTGCCAGCAGCTCAGCCGGCTCTCCGACGCCAGATACGCAGTATTTT
14 | - | TRBJ2-1 | TRBV6-4 | - | CASRERGMGDEQFF | TGTGCCAGCAGAGAGAGGGGAATGGGGGATGAGCAGTTCTTC
16 | - | TRBJ2-2 | TRBV13 | - | CASSSHVSSATGELFF | TGTGCCAGCAGCTCCCACGTTTCATCCGCCACCGGGGAGCTGTTTTTT
15 | - | TRBJ1-3 | TRBV6-1 | - | CASSEYQRNRNTIYF | TGTGCCAGCAGTGAATATCAGAGGAACCGAAACACCATATATTTT
14 | - | TRBJ1-6 | TRBV30 | - | CAWKGEADNSPLHF | TGTGCCTGGAAGGGGGAGGCCGATAATTCACCCCTCCACTTT
13 | - | TRBJ2-1 | TRBV6-4 | once | CASSDGASNEQFF | TGTGCCAGCAGTGATGGGGCCAGCAATGAGCAGTTCTTC
16 | - | TRBJ1-1 | TRBV6-6 | - | CASSSGRTAKNTEAFF | TGTGCCAGCAGTTCCGGTAGGACGGCGAAGAACACTGAAGCTTTCTTT
15 | - | TRBJ1-2 | TRBV18 | - | CASSPGGGGNYGYTF | TGTGCCAGCTCACCAGGAGGGGGGGGCAACTATGGCTACACCTTC
14 | TRBD1 | TRBJ1-5 | TRBV12-5 | - | CASGRTGAGQPQHF | TGTGCTAGTGGTCGGACAGGGGCAGGGCAGCCCCAGCATTTT
14 | - | TRBJ2-5 | TRBV6-5 | - | CASSPQPSQETQYF | TGTGCCAGCAGCCCACAGCCATCCCAAGAGACCCAGTACTTC
14 | - | TRBJ1-2 | TRBV30 | - | CAWSVSPGSYGYTF | TGTGCCTGGAGTGTCTCCCCGGGATCCTATGGCTACACCTTC
14 | - | TRBJ2-1 | TRBV29-1 | - | CSVKNRAEYNEQFF | TGCAGCGTTAAGAACAGGGCGGAGTACAATGAGCAGTTCTTC
16 | TRBD1 | TRBJ2-5 | TRBV7-9 | - | CASSLADREPQETQYF | TGTGCCAGCAGCTTAGCAGACAGGGAACCTCAAGAGACCCAGTACTTC
15 | TRBD1 | TRBJ1-1 | TRBV7-9 | - | CASSKDRGLETEAFF | TGTGCCAGCAGCAAGGACAGGGGGCTGGAGACTGAAGCTTTCTTT
14 | - | TRBJ1-1 | TRBV29-1 | - | CSVIPQGVDTEAFF | TGCAGCGTTATACCTCAGGGTGTGGACACTGAAGCTTTCTTT
13 | - | TRBJ2-5 | TRBV19 | - | CASSYGISQTQYF | TGTGCCAGTAGTTATGGGATAAGCCAGACCCAGTACTTC
15 | TRBD1 | TRBJ1-4 | TRBV6-5 | - | CASSYVPGGNEKLFF | TGTGCCAGCAGTTACGTTCCAGGGGGGAATGAAAAACTGTTTTTT
13 | TRBD1 | TRBJ1-2 | TRBV19 | - | CASTGQGFYGYTF | TGTGCCAGTACAGGACAGGGCTTCTACGGCTACACCTTC